This is a list of T cell receptor beta chains from one sample in a study of cytomegalovirus exposure and HLA in healthy donors. Sequencing was performed with immunoSEQ multiplex PCR; in TCRdb, only in-frame clones are kept and a portion is missing. Of 210,000 or so clones listed, roughly 79% were seen once; the top ten hold approximately 0.62%. The sample was PBMCs. These receptors came from a woman between 40 and 55 years old in good health and CMV-seronegative. CDR3s include the opening cysteine and the closing phenylalanine or tryptophan. Each record gives: D gene, V gene, clone size, J gene, CDR3 protein, CDR3 DNA. A D gene is named only where the DNA matches it firmly. Clone size is given for some rows only: seen once, a few or many times, or a class if the clone is expanded.

TRBD1	TRBV5-1	.	TRBJ1-5	CASSVQGLSNQPQHF	TGCGCCAGCAGCGTACAGGGGCTTAGCAATCAGCCCCAGCATTTT
TRBD1	TRBV19	once	TRBJ2-3	CASSMGDRGLFSVQYF	TGTGCCAGTAGTATGGGGGACAGGGGGCTCTTTAGCGTGCAGTATTTT
TRBD1	TRBV10-3	.	TRBJ2-1	CAISDSGGSYNEQFF	TGTGCCATCAGTGATTCAGGGGGCTCCTACAATGAGCAGTTCTTC
.	TRBV6-5	.	TRBJ2-3	CASSLRVATDTQYF	TGTGCCAGCAGTCTGCGAGTAGCCACAGATACGCAGTATTTT
.	TRBV7-2	once	TRBJ1-4	CVSSLSLLNEKLFF	TGTGTCAGCAGCTTATCACTGCTTAATGAAAAACTGTTTTTT
TRBD2	TRBV29-1	.	TRBJ2-7	CSVVLAGSYEQYF	TGCAGCGTCGTCCTAGCGGGGAGCTACGAGCAGTACTTC
.	TRBV7-9	.	TRBJ1-3	CASSFARAGNTIYF	TGTGCCAGCAGCTTCGCCAGGGCTGGAAACACCATATATTTT
.	TRBV7-2	.	TRBJ2-7	CASSLGVIVYEQYF	TGTGCCAGCAGCTTAGGTGTAATCGTCTACGAGCAGTACTTC
.	TRBV30	once	TRBJ1-1	CAWSVRGGTEAFF	TGTGCCTGGAGTGTACGCGGGGGCACTGAAGCTTTCTTT
TRBD1	TRBV15	.	TRBJ1-2	CATSRDREYGYTF	TGTGCCACCAGCAGGGACAGGGAGTATGGCTACACCTTC
.	TRBV6-6	.	TRBJ1-2	CASSYSRPSSLYGYTF	TGTGCCAGCAGTTACTCACGCCCTTCGAGCCTCTATGGCTACACCTTC
TRBD1	TRBV7-9	once	TRBJ1-2	CASSSPSTGTGGYTF	TGTGCCAGCAGCTCACCATCGACAGGGACGGGCGGCTACACCTTC
TRBD1	TRBV18	.	TRBJ1-5	CASSSDRGANQPQHF	TGTGCCAGCTCTTCGGACAGGGGGGCCAATCAGCCCCAGCATTTT
TRBD1	TRBV30	.	TRBJ1-4	CAWSVGTGVEKLFF	TGTGCCTGGAGTGTAGGGACAGGGGTTGAAAAACTGTTTTTT
.	TRBV11-2	.	TRBJ1-4	CASSPLRGRDEKLFF	TGTGCCAGCAGCCCCCTAAGGGGTAGGGATGAAAAACTGTTTTTT
TRBD2	TRBV6-1	.	TRBJ2-2	CASSEGGLASELFF	TGTGCCAGCAGTGAAGGGGGACTAGCTAGCGAGCTGTTTTTT
TRBD1	TRBV27	.	TRBJ1-5	CASSPWTGTKQPQHF	TGTGCCAGCAGTCCCTGGACAGGGACGAAACAGCCCCAGCATTTT
.	TRBV7-8	.	TRBJ2-3	CASSLPGSSTDTQYF	TGTGCCAGCAGCTTACCAGGGTCAAGCACAGATACGCAGTATTTT
.	TRBV2	.	TRBJ2-2	CASRAGANTGELFF	TGTGCCAGCAGGGCAGGGGCGAACACCGGGGAGCTGTTTTTT
.	TRBV7-9	.	TRBJ1-1	CASSPPRAVNTEAFF	TGTGCCAGCAGCCCCCCCAGGGCGGTGAACACTGAAGCTTTCTTT
.	TRBV9	once	TRBJ2-2	CASSQKGELGTGELFF	TGTGCCAGCAGCCAGAAGGGAGAATTGGGCACCGGGGAGCTGTTTTTT
.	TRBV5-4	.	TRBJ2-2	CASSFPEAVNTGELFF	TGTGCCAGCAGCTTCCCAGAGGCGGTCAACACCGGGGAGCTGTTTTTT
TRBD1	TRBV11-2	.	TRBJ1-2	CASSPQGKLNYGYTF	TGTGCCAGCAGCCCACAGGGGAAACTTAACTATGGCTACACCTTC
TRBD1	TRBV5-3	.	TRBJ1-3	CARSPPSVRDRGLYGDTIYF	TGTGCCAGAAGCCCCCCCTCGGTAAGGGACAGGGGGCTTTATGGAGACACCATATATTTT
.	TRBV29-1	.	TRBJ2-3	CSATTGWGTDTQYF	TGCAGCGCCACGACAGGATGGGGGACAGATACGCAGTATTTT
.	TRBV7-9	once	TRBJ2-7	CASSLVTALDEQYF	TGTGCCAGCAGCTTAGTGACAGCCTTAGACGAGCAGTACTTC
.	TRBV7-6	.	TRBJ2-1	CASSTPLTSTNEQFF	TGTGCCAGCAGCACACCCTTAACCAGTACGAATGAGCAGTTCTTC
.	TRBV7-6	.	TRBJ1-6	CASSLGPGWDSPLHF	TGTGCCAGCAGCTTAGGTCCAGGGTGGGATTCACCCCTCCACTTT
.	TRBV13	once	TRBJ2-3	CASSLQGTDTQYF	TGTGCCAGCAGCTTACAGGGAACAGATACGCAGTATTTT
.	TRBV7-2	once	TRBJ2-7	CASIRVTGSYYEQYF	TGTGCCAGCATCCGGGTCACAGGGTCCTACTACGAGCAGTACTTC
.	TRBV5-4	.	TRBJ2-5	CASSSGTWQETQYF	TGTGCCAGCAGCTCAGGGACTTGGCAAGAGACCCAGTACTTC